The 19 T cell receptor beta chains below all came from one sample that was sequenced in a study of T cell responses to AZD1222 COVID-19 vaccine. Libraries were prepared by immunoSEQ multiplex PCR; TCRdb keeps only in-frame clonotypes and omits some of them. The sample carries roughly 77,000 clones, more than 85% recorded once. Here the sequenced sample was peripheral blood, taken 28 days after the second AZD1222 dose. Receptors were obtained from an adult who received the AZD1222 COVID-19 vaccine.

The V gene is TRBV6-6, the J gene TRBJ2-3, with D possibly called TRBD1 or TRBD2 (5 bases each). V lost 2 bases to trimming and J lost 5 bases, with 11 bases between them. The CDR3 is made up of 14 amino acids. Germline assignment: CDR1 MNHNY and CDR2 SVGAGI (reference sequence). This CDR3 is CASSYPGAGDTQYF. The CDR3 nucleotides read TGTGCCAGCAGTTACCCTGGGGCGGGAGATACGCAGTATTTT.

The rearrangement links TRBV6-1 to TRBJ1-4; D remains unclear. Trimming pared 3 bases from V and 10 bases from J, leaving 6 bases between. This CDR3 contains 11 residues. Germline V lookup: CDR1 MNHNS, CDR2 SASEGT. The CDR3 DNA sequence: TGTGCCAGCAGTGATGTTGGAAAACTGTTTTTT. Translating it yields CASSDVGKLFF.

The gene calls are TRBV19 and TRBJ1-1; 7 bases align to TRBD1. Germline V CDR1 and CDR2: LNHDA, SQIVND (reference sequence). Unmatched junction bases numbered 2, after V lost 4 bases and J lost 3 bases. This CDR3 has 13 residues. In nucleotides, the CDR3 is TGTGCCAGTAGTAGCACAGGGGACACTGAAGCTTTCTTT. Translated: CASSSTGDTEAFF.

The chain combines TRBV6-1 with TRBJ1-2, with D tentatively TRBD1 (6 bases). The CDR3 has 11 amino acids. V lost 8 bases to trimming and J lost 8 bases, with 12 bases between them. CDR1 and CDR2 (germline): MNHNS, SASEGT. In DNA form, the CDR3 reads TGTGCCAGCTCTTTACAGGGAGGCTACACCTTC. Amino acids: CASSLQGGYTF.

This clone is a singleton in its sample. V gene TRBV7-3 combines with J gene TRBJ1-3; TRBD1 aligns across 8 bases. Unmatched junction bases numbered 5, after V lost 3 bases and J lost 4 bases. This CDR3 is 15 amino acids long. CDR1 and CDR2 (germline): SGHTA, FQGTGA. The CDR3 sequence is CASSFSGGEGNTIYF. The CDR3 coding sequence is TGTGCCAGCAGCTTTTCAGGGGGCGAAGGAAACACCATATATTTT.

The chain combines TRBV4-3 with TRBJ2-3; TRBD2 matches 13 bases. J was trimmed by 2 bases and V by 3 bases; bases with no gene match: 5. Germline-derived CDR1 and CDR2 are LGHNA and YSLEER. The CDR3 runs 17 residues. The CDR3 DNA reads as TGCGCCAGCAGCCACGGACTAGCGGGGGATATCACAGATACGCAGTATTTT. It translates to CASSHGLAGDITDTQYF.

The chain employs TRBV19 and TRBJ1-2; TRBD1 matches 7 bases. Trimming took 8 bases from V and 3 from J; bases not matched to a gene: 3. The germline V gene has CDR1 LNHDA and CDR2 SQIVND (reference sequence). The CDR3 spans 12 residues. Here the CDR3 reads CASQGGDYGYTF. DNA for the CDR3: TGTGCCAGTCAGGGGGGTGACTATGGCTACACCTTC.

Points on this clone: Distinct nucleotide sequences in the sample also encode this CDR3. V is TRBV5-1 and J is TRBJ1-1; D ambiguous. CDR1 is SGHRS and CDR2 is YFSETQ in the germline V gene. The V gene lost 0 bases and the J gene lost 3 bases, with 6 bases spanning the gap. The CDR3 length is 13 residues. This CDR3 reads CASSLGTDTEAFF. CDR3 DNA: TGCGCCAGCAGCTTGGGGACGGACACTGAAGCTTTCTTT.

The CDR3 bases are TGTGCCAGCAGCGTAGGAGACAGGGGGAGCTCCTACGAGCAGTACTTC. Protein: CASSVGDRGSSYEQYF. This chain uses TRBV9 with TRBJ2-7, with 9 bases fitting TRBD1. The CDR3 covers 16 residues. CDR1 SGDLS and CDR2 YYNGEE come from the germline V gene. After removal of 0 bases from V and 0 bases from J, the junction contained 4 bases not matched to a gene.

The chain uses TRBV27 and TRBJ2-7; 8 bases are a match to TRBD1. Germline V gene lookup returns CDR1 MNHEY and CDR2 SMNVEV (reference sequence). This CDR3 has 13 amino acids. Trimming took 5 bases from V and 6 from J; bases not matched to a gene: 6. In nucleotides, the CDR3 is TGTGCCAGCAGTACCACGACAGGGGCCGAGCAGTACTTC. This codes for CASSTTTGAEQYF.

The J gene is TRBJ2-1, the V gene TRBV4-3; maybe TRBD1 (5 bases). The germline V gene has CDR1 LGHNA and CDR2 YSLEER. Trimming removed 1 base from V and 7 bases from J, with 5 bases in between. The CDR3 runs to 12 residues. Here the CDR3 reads CASSQAGNEQFF. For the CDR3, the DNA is TGCGCCAGCAGCCAAGCAGGGAATGAGCAGTTCTTC.

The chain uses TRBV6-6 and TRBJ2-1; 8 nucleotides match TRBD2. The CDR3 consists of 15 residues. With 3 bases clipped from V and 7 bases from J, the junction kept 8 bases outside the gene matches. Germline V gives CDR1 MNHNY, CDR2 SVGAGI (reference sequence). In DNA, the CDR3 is TGTGCCAGCAGTTATCGGGGGGGAGGAGGGAATGAGCAGTTCTTC. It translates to CASSYRGGGGNEQFF.

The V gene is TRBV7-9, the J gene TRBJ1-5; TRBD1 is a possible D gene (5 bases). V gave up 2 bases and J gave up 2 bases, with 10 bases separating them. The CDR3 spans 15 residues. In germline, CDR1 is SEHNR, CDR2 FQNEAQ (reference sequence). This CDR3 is CASSLNQGGNQPQHF. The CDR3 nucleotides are TGTGCCAGCAGCTTAAATCAGGGCGGCAATCAGCCCCAGCATTTT.

The CDR3: CASSDPPVAEQYF. The CDR3 DNA reads as TGTGCCAGTAGTGATCCCCCGGTGGCCGAGCAGTACTTC. The chain combines TRBV19 with TRBJ2-7; D gene ambiguous. Germline values: CDR1 LNHDA, CDR2 SQIVND (reference sequence). The CDR3 has 13 amino acids. The V gene lost 5 bases and the J gene lost 6 bases, with 14 bases spanning the gap.

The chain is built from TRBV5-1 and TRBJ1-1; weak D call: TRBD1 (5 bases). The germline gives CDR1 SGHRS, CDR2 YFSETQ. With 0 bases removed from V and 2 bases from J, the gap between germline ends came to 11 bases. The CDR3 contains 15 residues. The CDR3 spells CASSLGVGVNTEAFF. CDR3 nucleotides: TGCGCCAGCAGCTTGGGCGTAGGGGTTAACACTGAAGCTTTCTTT.

The chain's CDR3 is CASSLAGTGTGPETQYF. As DNA, the CDR3 is TGTGCCAGCAGCTTAGCGGGTACAGGTACGGGCCCAGAGACCCAGTACTTC. The chain couples TRBV7-8 to TRBJ2-5, with D perhaps TRBD1 (5 bases). This CDR3 is built from 17 residues. V was shortened by 0 bases and J by 4 bases, with 18 bases between the two germline ends. CDR1 is SGHVS, CDR2 FQNEAQ, per germline. Variable domain in full (rest from reference TRBV7-8 and TRBJ2-5): GAGVSQSPRYKVAKRGQDVALRCDPISGHVSLFWYQQALGQGPEFLTYFQNEAQLDKSGLPSDRFFAERPEGSVSTLKIQRTQQEDSAVYLCASSLAGTGTGPETQYFGPGTRLLVL.

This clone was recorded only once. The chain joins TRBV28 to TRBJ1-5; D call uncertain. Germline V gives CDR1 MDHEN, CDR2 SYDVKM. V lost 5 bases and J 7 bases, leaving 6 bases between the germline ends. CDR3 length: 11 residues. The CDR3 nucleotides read TGTGCCAGCAGTGTCCAGCAGCCCCAGCATTTT. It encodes CASSVQQPQHF.

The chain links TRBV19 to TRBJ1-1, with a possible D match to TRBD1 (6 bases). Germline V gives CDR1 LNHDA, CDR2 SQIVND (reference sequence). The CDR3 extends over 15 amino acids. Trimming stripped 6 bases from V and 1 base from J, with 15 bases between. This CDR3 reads CASREYRVQNTEAFF. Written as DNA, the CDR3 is TGTGCCAGTAGGGAATACAGGGTGCAGAACACTGAAGCTTTCTTT.

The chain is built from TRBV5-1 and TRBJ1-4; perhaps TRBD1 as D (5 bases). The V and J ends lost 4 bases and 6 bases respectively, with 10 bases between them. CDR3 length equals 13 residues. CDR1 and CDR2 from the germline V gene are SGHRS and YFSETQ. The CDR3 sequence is CASSPGTDEKLFF. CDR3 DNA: TGCGCCAGCAGCCCCGGGACGGATGAAAAACTGTTTTTT.